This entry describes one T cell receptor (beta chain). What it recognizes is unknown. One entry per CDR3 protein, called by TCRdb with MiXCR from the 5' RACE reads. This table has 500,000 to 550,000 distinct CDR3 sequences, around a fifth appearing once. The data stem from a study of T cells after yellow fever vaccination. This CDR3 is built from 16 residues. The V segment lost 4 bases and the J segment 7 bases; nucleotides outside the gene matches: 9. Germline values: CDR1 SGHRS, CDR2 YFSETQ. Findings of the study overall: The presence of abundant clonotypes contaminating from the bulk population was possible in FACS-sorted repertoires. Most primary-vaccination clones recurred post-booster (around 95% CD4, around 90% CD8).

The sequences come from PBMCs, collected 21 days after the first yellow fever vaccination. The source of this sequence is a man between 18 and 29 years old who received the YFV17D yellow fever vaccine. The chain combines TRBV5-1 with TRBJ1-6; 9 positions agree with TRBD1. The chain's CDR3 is CASSALAGTGNSPLHF. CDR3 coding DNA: TGCGCCAGCAGCGCTCTAGCAGGGACAGGGAATTCACCCCTCCACTTT.